These 24 T cell receptor beta chains were sequenced from one sample in a study of T cell responses to AZD1222 COVID-19 vaccine. Some clones are missing from TCRdb's copy, which holds only in-frame ones; the method was immunoSEQ multiplex PCR. The sample carries roughly 180,000 clones, 90% recorded once. The sample was peripheral blood, taken on day 0 of AZD1222 vaccination. These receptors were collected from an adult in good health.

This chain links TRBV2 with TRBJ2-5; D perhaps matches TRBD2 (6 bases). V lost 8 bases and J 5 bases, leaving 12 bases between the germline ends. The CDR3 is 12 amino acids. The germline CDR1 and CDR2 sequences are SNHLY and FYNNEI. CDR3 nucleotides: TGTGCCAGCCGACTAGGGGAGGAGACCCAGTACTTC. The encoded protein is CASRLGEETQYF.

The chain links TRBV12-3 or TRBV12-4 to TRBJ2-7, with D perhaps TRBD2 (5 bases). CDR3 length equals 12 residues. Trimming removed 6 bases from V and 2 bases from J, with 8 bases in between. The DNA for the CDR3 is TGTGCCAGCAGGGACTTAACCTACGAGCAGTACTTC. Protein: CASRDLTYEQYF.

This rearrangement joins TRBV11-3 to TRBJ1-3, with TRBD1 as a possible D gene (6 bases). Trimming took off 5 bases at V and 4 bases at J, with 12 bases between the two ends. This CDR3 region has 14 residues. Germline V CDR1 and CDR2: SGHNT, YENEEA. DNA for the CDR3: TGTGCCAGCAGCCCGGGGACATTCGGAAACACCATATATTTT. As protein: CASSPGTFGNTIYF.

The chain couples TRBV6-6 to TRBJ1-6; D possibly corresponds to TRBD1 (5 bases). Trimming took off 2 bases at V and 7 bases at J, with 15 bases between the two ends. This CDR3 has 16 amino acids. Germline values: CDR1 MNHNY, CDR2 SVGAGI (reference sequence). CDR3 in DNA: TGTGCCAGCAGTTACCCCACGCTCAGGGCGAATTCACCCCTCCACTTT. Protein sequence: CASSYPTLRANSPLHF.

This chain connects TRBV5-4 to TRBJ1-1, with D unclear. The CDR3 has 16 residues. Trimming shortened V by 4 bases and J by 0 bases, and 16 bases separated the two germline ends. Germline V gene sequence: CDR1 SGHNT, CDR2 YYREEE (reference sequence). CDR3 region: CASSPRGSEVNTEAFF. The CDR3 nucleotides are TGTGCCAGCAGCCCCCGTGGGAGCGAGGTGAACACTGAAGCTTTCTTT.

V usage is TRBV6-2 or TRBV6-3 and J usage is TRBJ1-1; D gene ambiguous. CDR3 length equals 14 residues. From germline, CDR1 is MNHEY and CDR2 SVGEGT. V shed 8 bases and J shed 0 bases, with 13 bases lying between them. The CDR3 sequence is CASRLGGMNTEAFF. The CDR3, as DNA: TGTGCCAGCCGCCTCGGAGGGATGAACACTGAAGCTTTCTTT.

The chain is built from TRBV10-3 and TRBJ1-2, with D possibly TRBD1 on 6 matching bases. The CDR3 contains 16 residues. Trimming stripped 3 bases from V and 0 bases from J, with 14 bases between. In germline, CDR1 is ENHRY, CDR2 SYGVKD. CDR3 region: CAISDVLTGANYGYTF. In DNA form, the CDR3 reads TGTGCCATCAGTGACGTCTTGACAGGAGCTAACTATGGCTACACCTTC.

This sequence joins TRBV29-1 and TRBJ1-2; tentatively, D is TRBD1 (6 bases). The ends were cut back, 8 bases at V and 1 base at J, with 11 bases in the middle. CDR1 and CDR2 from the germline V gene are SQVTM and ANQGSEA. The CDR3 spans 12 residues. The CDR3 DNA sequence: TGCAGCTATAAGGGGGTTAACTATGGCTACACCTTC. Translated, it gives CSYKGVNYGYTF.

CDR3 sequence reads: CASSPSGAGETQYF. The CDR3 DNA reads as TGCGCCAGCTCCCCGTCGGGGGCGGGCGAGACCCAGTACTTC. The chain has TRBV5-1 and TRBJ2-5, with D perhaps assigned TRBD1 or TRBD2 (6 bases each). The germline CDR1 and CDR2 sequences are SGHRS and YFSETQ. The CDR3 is 14 amino acids. Trimming stripped 7 bases from V and 5 bases from J, with 18 bases between.

The gene calls are TRBV30 and TRBJ1-6; D might be TRBD1 (6 bases). Germline-derived CDR1 and CDR2 are GTSNPN and SVGIG (reference sequence). With 0 bases removed from V and 6 bases from J, the gap between germline ends came to 9 bases. The CDR3 has 14 residues. The CDR3, as DNA: TGTGCCTGGAGTGTTTCAGGGGTTAATTCACCCCTCCACTTT. Encoded protein: CAWSVSGVNSPLHF.

V is TRBV6-5 and J is TRBJ1-3; D unclear. CDR3 length equals 14 residues. Trimming shortened V by 6 bases and J by 0 bases, and 9 bases separated the two germline ends. CDR1 MNHEY and CDR2 SVGAGI come from the germline V gene. The CDR3 nucleotides are TGTGCCAGCAGCACGGACTACTCTGGAAACACCATATATTTT. The encoded protein is CASSTDYSGNTIYF.

In this sample, this clone turned up a few times. The same CDR3 can be traced to other DNA sequences in this sample. V gene TRBV5-5 combines with J gene TRBJ1-3, with D perhaps TRBD1 (5 bases). With 0 bases removed from V and 4 bases from J, the gap between germline ends came to 17 bases. Germline CDR1 SGHKS, CDR2 YYEKEE (reference sequence). The CDR3 spans 17 residues. As DNA, the CDR3 is TGTGCCAGCAGCTTGGATGCGGCAGGGAGTTTCGGAAACACCATATATTTT. Translated, it gives CASSLDAAGSFGNTIYF.

This chain uses TRBV2 with TRBJ1-2; TRBD1 aligns across 7 bases. V lost 6 bases to trimming and J lost 8 bases; unmatched junction nucleotides: 12. Germline V gene sequence: CDR1 SNHLY, CDR2 FYNNEI. This CDR3 contains 14 residues. CDR3 sequence (DNA): TGTGCCAGCAGGACGCAGAAGGGGGCTAGAGGCTACACCTTC. This encodes CASRTQKGARGYTF.

The chain joins TRBV3-1 (or the pseudogene TRBV3-2) to TRBJ1-1; D is perhaps TRBD1 (5 bases). Germline V lookup: CDR1 LGHDT, CDR2 YNNKEL (reference sequence). The length of the CDR3 is 15 residues. V lost 4 bases to trimming and J lost 4 bases, with 16 bases between them. The CDR3 sequence is CASSREGQGSTEAFF. CDR3 nucleotide sequence: TGTGCCAGCAGCCGAGAGGGGCAGGGAAGCACTGAAGCTTTCTTT.

The chain recombines TRBV28 with TRBJ2-3; D possibly corresponds to TRBD2 (7 bases). Trimming stripped 4 bases from V and 2 bases from J, with 13 bases between. The CDR3 is made up of 15 amino acids. The germline gives CDR1 MDHEN, CDR2 SYDVKM. In DNA form, the CDR3 reads TGTGCCAGCAGTTCCACCGGGGGGCTCACAGATACGCAGTATTTT. This translates into CASSSTGGLTDTQYF.

The chain recombines TRBV7-9 with TRBJ2-5, with D unresolved. The CDR3 totals 14 residues. Germline values: CDR1 SEHNR, CDR2 FQNEAQ (reference sequence). The V and J ends lost 5 bases and 1 base respectively, with 11 bases between them. The CDR3 nucleotides read TGTGCCAGCAGCGCCCACAGCTTCCAAGAGACCCAGTACTTC. Its translation is CASSAHSFQETQYF.

This chain joins TRBV7-8 and TRBJ1-3, with D hard to call. V dropped 5 bases and J dropped 0 bases, with 14 bases sitting between them. The CDR3 extends over 16 amino acids. CDR1 and CDR2 (germline): SGHVS, FQNEAQ. The CDR3 DNA follows: TGTGCCAGCAGCCCCCGGCCTAGAGGCTCTGGAAACACCATATATTTT. This encodes CASSPRPRGSGNTIYF.

The rearrangement links TRBV3-1 (or the pseudogene TRBV3-2) to TRBJ1-1, with D possibly being TRBD1 (5 bases). From germline, CDR1 is LGHDT and CDR2 YNNKEL (reference sequence). The CDR3 totals 15 residues. V shed 3 bases and J shed 4 bases, with 15 bases lying between them. The CDR3 DNA sequence: TGTGCCAGCAGCCAGGACACCGGGACCGCCACTGAAGCTTTCTTT. It is translated as CASSQDTGTATEAFF.

The chain links TRBV6-2 or TRBV6-3 to TRBJ2-5; TRBD1 aligns across 9 bases. Germline lookup yields CDR1 MNHEY and CDR2 SVGEGT. CDR3 length: 14 residues. Trimming took 5 bases from V and 2 from J; bases not matched to a gene: 3. Here the CDR3 DNA reads TGTGCCAGCAGTCTGGACAGGGGTCAAGAGACCCAGTACTTC. Translation: CASSLDRGQETQYF.

The gene calls are TRBV4-1 and TRBJ1-6; possible D gene TRBD1, 6 bases. V was clipped by 4 bases and J by 5 bases, with 18 bases between them. CDR1 is MGHRA and CDR2 is YSYEKL in the germline V gene. CDR3 length: 17 amino acids. CDR3 DNA sequence: TGCGCCAGCAGCCCCTCGAAGGGGGGGAACGATAATTCACCCCTCCACTTT. As protein: CASSPSKGGNDNSPLHF.

V is TRBV27 and J is TRBJ2-3; 11 bases agree with TRBD1. CDR1 and CDR2 from the germline V gene are MNHEY and SMNVEV (reference sequence). V gave up 5 bases and J gave up 1 base; unmatched junction bases: 8. The CDR3 totals 17 residues. CDR3 region: CASSGQGAPRGTDTQYF. DNA of the CDR3: TGTGCCAGCAGTGGACAGGGGGCTCCTAGGGGCACAGATACGCAGTATTTT.

V is TRBV5-4 and J is TRBJ2-6, with 9 bases that match TRBD2. CDR3 length equals 16 residues. Germline V gene lookup returns CDR1 SGHNT and CDR2 YYREEE (reference sequence). The J segment lost 2 bases and the V segment lost 3 bases, leaving 3 bases of the junction unmatched. The CDR3 sequence: CASSSRTSAGANVLTF. CDR3 nucleotides: TGTGCCAGCAGCTCAAGGACTAGCGCTGGGGCCAACGTCCTGACTTTC.

As concerns this clone: Additional DNA sequences in this sample encode the identical CDR3. V is TRBV7-9 and J is TRBJ2-5; possibly TRBD2 for D (6 bases). The V gene lost 0 bases and the J gene lost 4 bases, with 6 bases spanning the gap. The CDR3 length is 13 residues. Germline CDR1 reads SEHNR; CDR2 reads FQNEAQ (reference sequence). CDR3 bases: TGTGCCAGCAGCTTAGCGGGGGGAGAGACCCAGTACTTC. It codes for CASSLAGGETQYF.

The CDR3 DNA follows: TGTGCCAGCAGCTTGGACCTCCGACAGCTGAACACTGAAGCTTTCTTT. Its protein product is CASSLDLRQLNTEAFF. V usage is TRBV5-5 and J usage is TRBJ1-1; possibly TRBD1 for D (5 bases). The germline V gene encodes CDR1 SGHKS and CDR2 YYEKEE (reference sequence). The CDR3 consists of 16 residues. With 0 bases removed from V and 0 bases from J, the gap between germline ends came to 12 bases.